The next 14 T cell receptor beta chains were all read from a single sample in a study of T cells in Graves' hyperthyroidism and ophthalmopathy. TCR beta CDR3 regions were amplified from RNA. With the HTBI primer set, the TCR CDR3 went through a first round of RT-PCR. TCRdb analysed the multiplex PCR reads with MiXCR anew, one entry per CDR3 protein. The sample consists of more than 550,000 distinct CDR3 sequences, 17% of them appearing once. Sequences were obtained from blood. The receptors derive from a man aged 50 or older with Graves' hyperthyroidism.

The chain recombines TRBV5-6 with TRBJ2-2; TRBD1 matches at 9 bases. The CDR3 consists of 19 residues. Germline V gene lookup returns CDR1 SGHDT and CDR2 YYEEEE. After removal of 0 bases from V and 0 bases from J, the junction contained 9 bases not matched to a gene. The DNA of the CDR3 is TGTGCCAGCAGCTTGGAGGGACAGGGTCTCGTCGCGAACACCGGGGAGCTGTTTTTT. It translates to CASSLEGQGLVANTGELFF.

This clonotype was seen ten or more times. The chain employs TRBV27 and TRBJ1-2; D ambiguous. The CDR3 covers 13 residues. Per germline, CDR1 MNHEY and CDR2 SMNVEV (reference sequence). V lost 2 bases to trimming and J lost 5 bases, with 9 bases between them. In DNA, the CDR3 is TGTGCCAGCAGTTTAGGACGGACGTATGGCTACACCTTC. This sequence encodes CASSLGRTYGYTF.

This clonotype was seen at least ten times. The chain links TRBV20-1 to TRBJ2-1; 9 bases align to TRBD2. CDR1 is DFQATT, CDR2 SNEGSKA, per germline (reference sequence). With V trimmed by 5 bases and J by 12 bases, 8 bases remained unmatched. This CDR3 comprises 12 residues. The CDR3 DNA reads as TGCAGTGCTGGGGGACTAGCAGAGGTGCAGTTCTTC. Its protein product is CSAGGLAEVQFF.

The chain links TRBV3-1 to TRBJ1-5; D remains ambiguous. CDR1 LGHDT and CDR2 YNNKEL come from the germline V gene (reference sequence). The V end was cut by 1 base, the J end by 6 bases, with 10 bases between. This CDR3 is built from 14 residues. The CDR3 nucleotides read TGTGCCAGCAGCCAAGCTTCAGGCGGTCAGCCCCAGCATTTT. This gives the protein CASSQASGGQPQHF.

The CDR3 DNA reads as TGTGCCAGCAGTTTGGGGCGGGCACGCTACGAGCAGTACTTC. Translation gives CASSLGRARYEQYF. The chain employs TRBV12-3 or TRBV12-4 and TRBJ2-7, with D tentatively TRBD1 or TRBD2 (5 bases each). The CDR3 is made up of 14 amino acids. V lost 3 bases, J lost 3 bases, and 12 bases lay in between.

In its sample, this clonotype was seen many times. The chain links TRBV10-3 to TRBJ2-3; 8 bases map to TRBD2. This CDR3 region has 15 residues. J lost 4 bases, V lost 7 bases, and 10 bases had no gene match. Germline CDR1 ENHRY, CDR2 SYGVKD. The CDR3 DNA follows: TGTGCCATCAATGACCTCCGGGAGGGCCCAGATACGCAGTATTTT. It translates to CAINDLREGPDTQYF.

This clonotype was picked up many times. J is TRBJ2-7 and V is TRBV20-1, with D maybe TRBD1 (7 bases). This CDR3 region has 11 residues. The germline CDR1 and CDR2 sequences are DFQATT and SNEGSKA (reference sequence). For the CDR3, the DNA is TGCGCCCAGGGGGGACCCTACGAGCAGTACTTC. Translated: CAQGGPYEQYF.

This clonotype has only a few counts. The chain employs TRBV5-1 and TRBJ2-3; D may be TRBD2 (7 bases). Per germline, CDR1 SGHRS and CDR2 YFSETQ. The CDR3 consists of 16 residues. V was pared by 4 bases and J by 7 bases, with 22 bases between. The CDR3 loop reads CASSQGLTSGDNTQYF. The CDR3 region has the DNA TGCGCCAGCAGCCAAGGACTTACCAGCGGGGACAATACGCAGTATTTT.

In its sample, this clonotype was seen many times. CDR3 amino acids: CASSDKLATRYEQYF. CDR3 DNA: TGTGCCAGCAGTGATAAGCTAGCGACACGTTACGAGCAGTACTTC. V gene TRBV2 combines with J gene TRBJ2-7; maybe TRBD2 (6 bases). The CDR3 is made up of 15 amino acids. Germline lookup yields CDR1 SNHLY and CDR2 FYNNEI. Trimming shortened V by 3 bases and J by 4 bases, and 16 bases separated the two germline ends.

Written as DNA, the CDR3 is TGTGCCAGCAGCGTTGCCTTGGGTGCAACCTACGAGCAGTACTTC. Translation: CASSVALGATYEQYF. This rearrangement joins TRBV2 to TRBJ2-7, with D unclear. CDR1 and CDR2 from the germline V gene are SNHLY and FYNNEI. This CDR3 is built from 15 residues. V was shortened by 6 bases and J by 2 bases, with 17 bases between the two germline ends.

This clonotype was picked up many times. The CDR3 DNA sequence: TGTGCCAGCAGCGTAGATGGCAGCCGGTTTACTGAAGCTTTCTTT. Its protein is CASSVDGSRFTEAFF. The chain joins TRBV9 to TRBJ1-1; no firm D call. Looked up from germline, CDR1 is SGDLS and CDR2 is YYNGEE. CDR3 length: 15 amino acids. V lost 0 bases, J lost 5 bases, and 14 bases lay in between.

The chain couples TRBV30 to TRBJ2-7, with TRBD2 matching 9 bases. The germline gives CDR1 GTSNPN, CDR2 SVGIG (reference sequence). J gave up 1 base and V 3 bases, and 10 bases lay outside the gene matches. The CDR3 has 16 residues. As DNA, the CDR3 is TGTGCCTGGAGCCCCTGGACTAGCGAAAAATCCTACGAGCAGTACTTC. Amino acids: CAWSPWTSEKSYEQYF.

Concerning this clonotype itself: Compared with germline, one end of the junction differs, possibly owing to a read error. CDR3 residues: CASGPGTLRGNTEAFF. The DNA of the CDR3 is TGTGCCAGCGGTCCCGGGACCCTCAGGGGGAACACTGAAGCTTTTTTT. The chain recombines TRBV27 with TRBJ1-1, with TRBD1 identical over 7 bases. The CDR3 sequence is 16 residues long. Germline V CDR1 and CDR2: MNHEY, SMNVEV (reference sequence).

The chain links TRBV7-3 to TRBJ2-3; 10 bases fit TRBD2. With V trimmed by 5 bases and J by 6 bases, 11 bases remained unmatched. CDR3 size: 16 residues. CDR1 is SGHTA and CDR2 is FQGTGA in the germline V gene. The CDR3 reads CASSPGGLAGADTQYF. CDR3 nucleotide sequence: TGTGCCAGCAGCCCCGGGGGGCTAGCGGGAGCGGATACGCAGTATTTT.